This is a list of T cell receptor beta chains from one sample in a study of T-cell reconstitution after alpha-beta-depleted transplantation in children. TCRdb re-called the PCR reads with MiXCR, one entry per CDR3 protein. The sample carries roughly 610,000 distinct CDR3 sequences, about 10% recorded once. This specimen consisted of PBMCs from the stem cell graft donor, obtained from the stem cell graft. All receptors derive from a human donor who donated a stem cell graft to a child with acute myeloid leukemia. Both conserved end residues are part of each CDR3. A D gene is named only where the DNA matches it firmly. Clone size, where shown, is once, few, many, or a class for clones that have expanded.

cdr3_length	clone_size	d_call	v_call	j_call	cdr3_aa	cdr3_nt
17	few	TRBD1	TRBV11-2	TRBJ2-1	CASSLGGLGTAYNEQFF	TGTGCCAGCAGCTTAGGAGGGTTAGGGACAGCCTACAATGAGCAGTTCTTC
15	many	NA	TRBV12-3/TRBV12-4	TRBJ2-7	CASSFGESYSYEQYF	TGTGCCAGCAGTTTCGGGGAGTCATATTCCTACGAGCAGTACTTC
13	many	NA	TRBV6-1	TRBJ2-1	CASSESPAGAQFF	TGTGCCAGCAGTGAAAGCCCCGCGGGGGCGCAGTTCTTC
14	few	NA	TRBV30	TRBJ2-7	CAWSVQGSGNEQYF	TGTGCCTGGAGTGTACAGGGGAGCGGGAACGAGCAGTACTTC
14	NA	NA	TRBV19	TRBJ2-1	CASSNPIPGHEQFF	TGTGCCAGTAGTAACCCCATCCCCGGTCATGAGCAGTTCTTC
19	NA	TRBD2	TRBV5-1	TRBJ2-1	CASSLWGLAGGPSYNEQFF	TGCGCCAGCAGCTTGTGGGGACTAGCGGGAGGGCCGTCCTACAATGAGCAGTTCTTC
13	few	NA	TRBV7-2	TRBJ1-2	CASSLNQGSGYTF	TGTGCCAGCAGCCTAAATCAGGGCTCTGGCTACACCTTC
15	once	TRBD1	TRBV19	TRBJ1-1	CASSPSTGLNTEAFF	TGTGCCAGTAGCCCTTCGACAGGGTTGAACACTGAAGCTTTCTTT
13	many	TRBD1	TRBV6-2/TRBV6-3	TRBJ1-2	CASRGSQGYGYTF	TGTGCCAGCAGAGGATCACAGGGGTATGGCTACACCTTC
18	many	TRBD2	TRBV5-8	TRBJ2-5	CASSLAAAGGPGRETQYF	TGTGCCAGCAGCTTGGCCGCGGCGGGAGGGCCCGGTCGGGAGACCCAGTACTTC
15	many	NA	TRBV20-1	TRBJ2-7	CSASGAQRGSYEQYF	TGCAGTGCTAGTGGTGCTCAGAGGGGGTCCTACGAGCAGTACTTC
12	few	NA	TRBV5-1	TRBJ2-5	CASSPAGSNQYF	TGCGCCAGCAGCCCCGCGGGGAGTAACCAGTACTTC
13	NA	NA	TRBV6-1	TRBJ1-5	CASLGTAGQPQHF	TGTGCCAGCCTTGGGACGGCGGGGCAGCCCCAGCATTTT
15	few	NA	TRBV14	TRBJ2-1	CASSKAYRVYNEQFF	TGTGCCAGCAGCAAAGCCTACCGGGTTTACAATGAGCAGTTCTTC
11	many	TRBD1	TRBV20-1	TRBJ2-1	CSAPGGELQFF	TGCAGTGCCCCAGGGGGAGAACTACAGTTCTTC
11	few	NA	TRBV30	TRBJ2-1	CAWTERNEQFF	TGTGCCTGGACCGAGAGGAATGAGCAGTTCTTC
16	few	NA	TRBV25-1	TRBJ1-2	CASSEAGTSQSYGYTF	TGTGCCAGCAGTGAAGCCGGGACAAGTCAGAGCTATGGCTACACCTTC
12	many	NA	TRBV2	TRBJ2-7	CAVQDTSYEQYF	TGTGCCGTCCAGGACACTTCCTACGAGCAGTACTTC
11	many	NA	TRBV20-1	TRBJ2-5	CSGQFQETQYF	TGCAGTGGGCAGTTCCAAGAGACCCAGTACTTC
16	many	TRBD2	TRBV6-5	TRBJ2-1	CASSRSSGSSYNEQFF	TGTGCCAGCAGTCGCTCTAGCGGGAGCTCCTACAATGAGCAGTTCTTC
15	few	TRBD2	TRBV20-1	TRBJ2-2	CSARMSGRNTGELFF	TGCAGTGCTAGGATGAGCGGGAGAAACACCGGGGAGCTGTTTTTT
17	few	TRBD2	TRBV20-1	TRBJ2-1	CSAGGLAGEWRGNEQFF	TGCAGTGCTGGGGGACTAGCGGGGGAGTGGCGGGGGAATGAGCAGTTCTTC
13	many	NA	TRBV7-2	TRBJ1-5	CASSLGIHQPQHF	TGTGCCAGCAGCTTAGGTATTCATCAGCCCCAGCATTTT
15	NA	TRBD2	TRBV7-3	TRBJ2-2	CASSSRLANTGELFF	TGTGCCAGCAGCTCCAGACTAGCTAACACCGGGGAGCTGTTTTTT
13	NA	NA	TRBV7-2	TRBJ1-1	CASSFQRGDEAFF	TGTGCCAGCAGCTTCCAGCGGGGAGACGAAGCTTTCTTT
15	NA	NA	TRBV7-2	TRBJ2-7	CASSLPWTLHYEQYF	TGTGCCAGCAGCTTACCCTGGACGCTCCACTACGAGCAGTACTTC
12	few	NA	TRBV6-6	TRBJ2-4	CASSRTEGLEYF	TGTGCCAGCAGTCGGACAGAGGGCCTTGAGTACTTC
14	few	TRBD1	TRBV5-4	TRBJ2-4	CASSLSDRVHIQYF	TGTGCCAGCAGCTTGAGTGACAGGGTCCACATTCAGTACTTC
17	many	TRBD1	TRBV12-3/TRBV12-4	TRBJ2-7	CASSLAERTGGVYEQYF	TGTGCCAGCAGTTTAGCGGAAAGGACAGGGGGCGTCTACGAGCAGTACTTC
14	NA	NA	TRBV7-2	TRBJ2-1	CASSLAQSVNEQFF	TGTGCCAGCAGCTTAGCGCAAAGCGTCAATGAGCAGTTCTTC
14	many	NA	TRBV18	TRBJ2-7	CASSPPQTPYEQYF	TGTGCCAGCTCACCACCACAAACCCCCTACGAGCAGTACTTC
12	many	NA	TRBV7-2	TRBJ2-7	CASSAPSIEQYF	TGTGCCAGCAGCGCCCCCTCGATAGAGCAGTACTTC
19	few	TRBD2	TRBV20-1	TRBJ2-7	CSAKFPLFLAGGDAYEQYF	TGCAGTGCTAAATTTCCCTTATTCCTAGCGGGAGGGGACGCCTACGAGCAGTACTTC
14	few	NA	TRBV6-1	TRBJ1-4	CASSDSLTNEKLFF	TGTGCCAGCAGTGACAGCCTAACAAATGAAAAACTGTTTTTT
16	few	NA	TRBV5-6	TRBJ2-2	CASGIEGVVDTGELFF	TGTGCCAGCGGGATCGAAGGGGTAGTCGACACCGGGGAGCTGTTTTTT
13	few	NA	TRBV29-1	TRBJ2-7	CSVEDYDGVEQYF	TGCAGCGTTGAAGACTATGACGGGGTCGAGCAGTACTTC